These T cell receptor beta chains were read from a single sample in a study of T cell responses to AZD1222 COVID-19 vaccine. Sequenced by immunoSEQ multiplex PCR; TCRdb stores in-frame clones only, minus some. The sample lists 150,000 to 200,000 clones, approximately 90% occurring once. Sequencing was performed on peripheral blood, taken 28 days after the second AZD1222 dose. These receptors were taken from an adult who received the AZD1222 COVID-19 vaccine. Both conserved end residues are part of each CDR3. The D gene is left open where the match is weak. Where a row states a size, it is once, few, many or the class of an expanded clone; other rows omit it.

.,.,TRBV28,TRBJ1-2,CASSLGDAVRYTF,TGTGCCAGCAGTTTAGGGGACGCGGTTAGGTACACCTTC
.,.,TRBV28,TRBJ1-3,CASSLGQNTIYF,TGTGCCAGCAGTTTAGGTCAAAACACCATATATTTT
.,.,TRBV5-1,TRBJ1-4,CASSLALGNEKLFF,TGCGCCAGCAGCTTGGCATTGGGTAATGAAAAACTGTTTTTT
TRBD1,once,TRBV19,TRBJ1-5,CASSSLTGFSNQPQHF,TGTGCCAGTAGTAGTCTGACAGGGTTTAGCAATCAGCCCCAGCATTTT
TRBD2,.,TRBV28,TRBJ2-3,CASSLILAGGQFLDTQYF,TGTGCCAGCAGTTTAATCCTAGCGGGAGGGCAGTTTTTAGATACGCAGTATTTT
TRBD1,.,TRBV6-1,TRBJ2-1,CASSGGWGQPYNEQFF,TGTGCCAGCAGTGGGGGGTGGGGACAGCCCTACAATGAGCAGTTCTTC
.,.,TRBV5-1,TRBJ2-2,CASMRGDTGELFF,TGCGCCAGCATGCGGGGAGACACCGGGGAGCTGTTTTTT
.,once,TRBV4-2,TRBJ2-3,CASSQGGASTDTQYF,TGTGCCAGCAGCCAAGGGGGAGCTAGCACAGATACGCAGTATTTT
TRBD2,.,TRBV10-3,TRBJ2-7,CATGGYYEQYF,TGTGCCACGGGGGGTTACTACGAGCAGTACTTC
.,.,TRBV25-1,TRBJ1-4,CASSGEKLFF,TGTGCCAGCAGTGGGGAAAAACTGTTTTTT
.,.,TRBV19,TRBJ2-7,CASSLGGYEQYF,TGTGCCAGTTCTTTAGGCGGGTACGAGCAGTACTTC
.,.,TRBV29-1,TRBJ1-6,CSVSLGPPYGNSPLHF,TGCAGCGTATCTCTCGGGCCCCCCTACGGAAATTCACCCCTCCACTTT
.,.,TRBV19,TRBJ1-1,CASSSVPRGSGEAFF,TGTGCCAGTAGTTCCGTACCAAGGGGCTCGGGTGAAGCTTTCTTT
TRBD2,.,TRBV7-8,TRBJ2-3,CASSLAGGPYTQYF,TGTGCCAGCAGCTTAGCGGGAGGGCCGTACACGCAGTATTTT
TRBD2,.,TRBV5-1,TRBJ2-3,CASSPGGGRNVDTQYF,TGCGCCAGCAGCCCCGGCGGGGGGCGTAATGTAGATACGCAGTATTTT
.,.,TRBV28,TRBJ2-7,CASSFTPYEQYF,TGTGCCAGCAGTTTCACGCCCTACGAGCAGTACTTC
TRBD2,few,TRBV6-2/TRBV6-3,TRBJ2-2,CASSSRDSGRSGELFF,TGTGCCAGCAGTTCCAGGGATAGCGGGAGGTCCGGGGAGCTGTTTTTT
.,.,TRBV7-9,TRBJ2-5,CASAQGWETQYF,TGTGCCAGCGCCCAGGGGTGGGAGACCCAGTACTTC
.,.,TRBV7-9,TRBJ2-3,CASRYLGDTQYF,TGTGCCAGCAGGTACCTTGGAGATACGCAGTATTTT
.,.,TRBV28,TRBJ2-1,CASSLLGEQFF,TGTGCCAGCAGCCTTCTAGGGGAGCAGTTCTTC
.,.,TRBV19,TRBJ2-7,CASSIKGTLYEQYF,TGTGCCAGTAGTATAAAGGGGACACTCTACGAGCAGTACTTC
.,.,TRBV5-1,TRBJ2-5,CASSPVRGETQYF,TGCGCCAGCAGCCCGGTGCGCGGGGAGACCCAGTACTTC
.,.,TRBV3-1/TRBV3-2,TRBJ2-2,CASSHDTGELFF,TGTGCCAGCAGCCATGATACCGGGGAGCTGTTTTTT
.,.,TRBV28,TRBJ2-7,CASSLLETTYEQYF,TGTGCCAGCAGTTTACTTGAGACTACCTACGAGCAGTACTTC
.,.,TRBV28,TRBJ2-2,CASSLFGGTNTGELFF,TGTGCCAGCAGTTTATTCGGCGGAACGAACACCGGGGAGCTGTTTTTT
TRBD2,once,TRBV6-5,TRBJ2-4,CASSYSIAGGKNIQYF,TGTGCCAGCAGTTACTCGATAGCGGGGGGCAAAAACATTCAGTACTTC
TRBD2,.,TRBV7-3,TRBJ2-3,CASSLRGGNTDTQYF,TGTGCCAGCAGCTTGCGGGGGGGAAACACAGATACGCAGTATTTT
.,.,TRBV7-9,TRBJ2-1,CASSLVSREQFF,TGTGCCAGCAGCTTAGTGAGCAGAGAGCAGTTCTTC
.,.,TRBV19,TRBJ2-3,CASSKVGGSTDTQYF,TGTGCCAGTAGTAAGGTAGGCGGCTCCACAGATACGCAGTATTTT
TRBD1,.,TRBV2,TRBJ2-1,CASRGDTGGNEQFF,TGTGCCAGCAGAGGTGACACAGGGGGCAATGAGCAGTTCTTC
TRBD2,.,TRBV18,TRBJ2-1,CASSPLAGVGNEQFF,TGTGCCAGCTCACCACTAGCGGGAGTAGGGAATGAGCAGTTCTTC
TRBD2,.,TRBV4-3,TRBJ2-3,CASSSGIGREGGTQYF,TGCGCCAGCAGCTCAGGGATCGGCCGGGAGGGGGGTACGCAGTATTTT
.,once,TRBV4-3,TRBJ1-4,CASSQERRGSEKLFF,TGCGCCAGCAGCCAAGAACGCAGGGGAAGTGAAAAACTGTTTTTT
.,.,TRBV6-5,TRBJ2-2,CASSYLMGTGELFF,TGTGCCAGCAGTTATCTTATGGGGACCGGGGAGCTGTTTTTT
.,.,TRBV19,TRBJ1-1,CASSITGRNTEAFF,TGTGCCAGTAGTATTACAGGGCGAAACACTGAAGCTTTCTTT
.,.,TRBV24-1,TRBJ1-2,CATSDIVSGGGYTF,TGTGCCACCAGTGACATTGTCTCCGGCGGTGGCTACACCTTC
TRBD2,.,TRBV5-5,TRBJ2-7,CASSFPGLAYEQYF,TGTGCCAGCAGCTTTCCGGGACTAGCGTACGAGCAGTACTTC
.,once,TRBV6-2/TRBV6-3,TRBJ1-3,CASSSPGESRNTIYF,TGTGCCAGCAGCAGTCCAGGGGAGTCGAGAAACACCATATATTTT
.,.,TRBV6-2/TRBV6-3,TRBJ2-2,CASSAGGAETGELFF,TGTGCCAGCAGCGCGGGCGGGGCCGAAACCGGGGAGCTGTTTTTT
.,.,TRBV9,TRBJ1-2,CASSVEVGGRYGYTF,TGTGCCAGCAGCGTTGAGGTGGGAGGGCGGTATGGCTACACCTTC
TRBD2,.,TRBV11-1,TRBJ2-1,CASSLRRLAGVNEQFF,TGTGCCAGCAGCTTACGGCGACTAGCGGGAGTCAATGAGCAGTTCTTC
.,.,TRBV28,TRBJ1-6,CASSAGTANSPLHF,TGTGCCAGCAGTGCCGGGACTGCTAATTCACCCCTCCACTTT
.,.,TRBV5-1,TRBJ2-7,CASSSGSDYEQYF,TGCGCCAGCAGCTCGGGAAGTGATTACGAGCAGTACTTC
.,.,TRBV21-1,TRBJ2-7,CASSSRGGYEQYF,TGTGCCAGCAGTTCCCGAGGGGGCTACGAGCAGTACTTC
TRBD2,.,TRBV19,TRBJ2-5,CASSMGLGGTGGLAETQYF,TGTGCCAGTAGTATGGGTCTCGGAGGGACGGGAGGGCTAGCAGAGACCCAGTACTTC
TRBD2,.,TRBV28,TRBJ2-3,CAVAGRTDTQYF,TGTGCCGTAGCGGGGCGCACAGATACGCAGTATTTT
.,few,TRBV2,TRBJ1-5,CASSERTGNQPQHF,TGTGCCAGCAGTGAGAGAACAGGCAATCAGCCCCAGCATTTT
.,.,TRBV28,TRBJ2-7,CASRSTLYEQYF,TGTGCCAGCAGATCCACCCTCTACGAGCAGTACTTC
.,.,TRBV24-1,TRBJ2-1,CATSDLKWDRGDEQFF,TGTGCCACCAGTGATTTGAAGTGGGACCGCGGCGATGAGCAGTTCTTC